This TCR beta chain was found in a study of shared clonotypes between healthy human individuals. The study, taken as a whole, reports: Among several donors, roughly 5.4% of naive CD4 clonotypes were found in common.

Concerning this clone itself: Antigen specificity is unknown.

Profiling relied on immunoSEQ multiplex PCR, and the TCRdb table lists in-frame clones only, not all of them. The sample holds 950,000 to 1,200,000 clones, roughly 77% seen once. This receptor was obtained from a man aged 18 to 35 in good health. Some clones in this sample may be carry-over from other donors' samples. The sample comprised memory CD4+ T cells from PBMCs. Described subset: CD45RA-negative fraction.

CDR3: CASSQGDTQYF. CDR3 sequence (DNA): TGTGCCAGCAGTCAGGGCGATACGCAGTATTTT. The chain employs TRBV2 and TRBJ2-3, with TRBD1 as a possible D gene (5 bases). From germline, CDR1 is SNHLY and CDR2 FYNNEI. Trimming cost V 5 bases and J 6 bases, with 6 bases left between them. The CDR3 sequence is 11 residues long. The full variable domain, in which reference TRBV2 and TRBJ2-3 provide the parts outside the CDR3, is EPEVTQTPSHQVTQMGQEVILRCVPISNHLYFYWYRQILGQKVEFLVSFYNNEISEKSEIFDDQFSVERPDGSNFTLKIRSTKLEDSAMYFCASSQGDTQYFGPGTRLTVL.